This T cell receptor (beta chain) is from a study of T cells in Graves' hyperthyroidism and ophthalmopathy. The CDR3 regions of TCR beta were amplified from RNA transcripts. RT-PCR in the first round (using the HTBI primer set) targeted the TCR CDR3. TCRdb re-analysed the multiplex PCR reads in MiXCR, keeping a single row per CDR3 protein. The sample contains around 350,000 distinct CDR3 sequences, around 15% of which appear only once. This CDR3 is 16 amino acids long. V lost 1 base and J lost 4; bases outside the gene matches: 9. Germline V gives CDR1 GTSNPN, CDR2 SVGIG (reference sequence). In this sample, this clonotype turned up a few times.

This clonotype originated in a woman aged 55 to 70 with Graves' ophthalmopathy. The chain employs TRBV30 and TRBJ2-1; TRBD1 matches at 8 bases. Sequencing was performed on blood. The CDR3 DNA reads TGTGCCTGGAGTGGTGCCTGGACAGGGCAATACAATGAGCAGTTCTTC. Protein product: CAWSGAWTGQYNEQFF. Variable domain in full (rest from reference TRBV30 and TRBJ2-1): SQTIHQWPATLVQPVGSPLSLECTVEGTSNPNLYWYRQAAGRGLQLLFYSVGIGQISSEVPQNLSASRPQDRQFILSSKKLLLSDSGFYLCAWSGAWTGQYNEQFFGPGTRLTVL.